The clone carrying this T cell receptor beta chain was found a few times. The antigen remains undetermined. CDR1 and CDR2 (germline): SGHNT, YENEEA. The CDR3 runs to 14 residues. Trimming left V 1 base short and J 5 bases short, with 11 bases between. The data were taken from a study of beta chain features in type 1 diabetes. Notes on the study in general: More deletions and fewer insertions at VDJ junctions were found in patients with type 1 diabetes.

Every isolated RNA sample was fully reverse transcribed, so sequencing captured expressed TCRB transcripts. The protocol was immunoSEQ multiplex PCR, while the TCRdb copy is restricted to in-frame clones and leaves out a portion. The sample has 300,000 to 350,000 clones, about 14% seen once; the top ten hold 6.7%. This clonotype was sampled from a man aged 25-40 years in good health. The source material was central memory CD4+ T cells from blood. The chain links TRBV11-3 to TRBJ1-1; possible D gene TRBD1, 6 bases. For the CDR3, the DNA is TGTGCCAGCAGCTTAGTAACAGGGAGAACTGAAGCTTTCTTT. It translates to CASSLVTGRTEAFF.